This T cell receptor beta chain derives from a study of glioma-infiltrating T cells after dendritic cell vaccination. The sample's time point: after dendritic cell vaccination, including at tumor progression/relapse. CDR3 size: 14 residues. Losses at the gene ends were 5 bases for V and 4 bases for J; bases not matched to a gene: 5. Germline assignment: CDR1 SGHVS and CDR2 FQNEAQ. Input was approximately 2.1 ug genomic DNA, or all available if less. TCRdb keeps only in-frame clones here, not all; method: immunoSEQ multiplex PCR. The sample contains 100,000 or so clones, around 90% of which appear only once.

The sample here was blood, taken after dendritic cell vaccination. The J gene is TRBJ2-1, the V gene TRBV7-8; TRBD2 aligns across 7 bases. This sequence originates from a human donor with glioblastoma. This CDR3 is CASSTRRGYNEQFF. CDR3 DNA: TGTGCCAGCAGCACCAGGCGGGGGTACAATGAGCAGTTCTTC.